This T cell receptor beta chain is drawn from a study of identical twins. This clonotype was detected only a few times. V shed 4 bases and J shed 1 base, with 14 bases lying between them. The germline gives CDR1 DFQATT, CDR2 SNEGSKA (reference sequence). The CDR3 sequence is 14 residues long. Each cDNA held unique molecular identifiers, and template switching gave it a universal primer site. Via MiXCR, TCRdb re-called the 5' RACE reads, giving one row per CDR3 protein. The data show 700,000 or so distinct CDR3 sequences, approximately 21% seen once. The same data also went into a second study, on T cells expressing NK-cell markers. That study reports: For 6 or 7 donors, the dominant NKG2C+ clonotypes made up about 1.0-7.5% of their CD8+ T cells. HCMV specificity of the expanded NKG2C+ T cell clones stayed unclear.

The sequencing sample was made of PBMCs. This TCR derives from a woman aged 18-30 years in good health. The chain links TRBV20-1 to TRBJ2-7; D is unclear. The CDR3 DNA sequence: TGCAGTGCTACGACTGCCACACAGTCCTACGAGCAGTACTTC. Amino acids: CSATTATQSYEQYF.